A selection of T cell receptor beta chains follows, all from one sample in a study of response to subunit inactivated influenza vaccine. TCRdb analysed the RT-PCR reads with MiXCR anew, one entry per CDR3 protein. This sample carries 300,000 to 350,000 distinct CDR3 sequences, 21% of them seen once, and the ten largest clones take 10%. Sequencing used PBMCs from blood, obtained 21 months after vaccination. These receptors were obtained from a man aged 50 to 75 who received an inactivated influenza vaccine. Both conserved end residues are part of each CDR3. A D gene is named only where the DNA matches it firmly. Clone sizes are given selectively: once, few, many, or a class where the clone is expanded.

CDR3aa: CSVRGTSGRVGVTGELFF; CDR3nt: TGCAGCGTTAGGGGGACTAGCGGGAGGGTCGGAGTAACCGGGGAGCTGTTTTTT; d_gene: TRBD2; j_gene: TRBJ2-2; abundance: few; v_gene: TRBV29-1
CDR3aa: CSARNEGRSEQFF; CDR3nt: TGCAGTGCTAGGAATGAGGGGCGGTCAGAGCAGTTCTTC; d_gene: NA; j_gene: TRBJ2-1; abundance: NA; v_gene: TRBV20-1
CDR3aa: CSALTSVYEQYF; CDR3nt: TGCAGCGCCCTGACTAGTGTCTACGAGCAGTACTTC; d_gene: NA; j_gene: TRBJ2-7; abundance: NA; v_gene: TRBV29-1
CDR3aa: CATSGVRDSLNQPQHF; CDR3nt: TGTGCCACCAGTGGTGTCCGGGACAGCCTCAATCAGCCCCAGCATTTT; d_gene: TRBD1; j_gene: TRBJ1-5; abundance: many; v_gene: TRBV24-1
CDR3aa: CASSESYGNNEQFF; CDR3nt: TGTGCCAGCAGTGAATCGTATGGGAACAATGAGCAGTTCTTC; d_gene: NA; j_gene: TRBJ2-1; abundance: NA; v_gene: TRBV25-1
CDR3aa: CASSPGLADYEQYF; CDR3nt: TGTGCCAGCAGTCCCGGACTAGCAGACTACGAGCAGTACTTC; d_gene: TRBD2; j_gene: TRBJ2-7; abundance: NA; v_gene: TRBV28
CDR3aa: CSARDLHTSNSYNEQFF; CDR3nt: TGCAGTGCTAGAGATCTGCACACATCAAACTCCTACAATGAGCAGTTCTTC; d_gene: NA; j_gene: TRBJ2-1; abundance: few; v_gene: TRBV20-1
CDR3aa: CASTNRVGEPQHF; CDR3nt: TGTGCCAGCACCAACAGGGTTGGGGAGCCCCAGCATTTT; d_gene: NA; j_gene: TRBJ1-5; abundance: few; v_gene: TRBV27
CDR3aa: CSVEVYRRGTSDTQYF; CDR3nt: TGCAGCGTTGAGGTCTATAGGCGGGGGACCTCAGATACGCAGTATTTT; d_gene: TRBD2; j_gene: TRBJ2-3; abundance: NA; v_gene: TRBV29-1
CDR3aa: CASSPMVGTEAFF; CDR3nt: TGCGCCAGCAGCCCGATGGTCGGGACTGAAGCTTTCTTT; d_gene: NA; j_gene: TRBJ1-1; abundance: few; v_gene: TRBV5-1
CDR3aa: CASSLTALRAVSNSPLHF; CDR3nt: TGTGCCAGCAGCTTAACAGCTCTCCGGGCCGTGAGTAATTCACCCCTCCACTTT; d_gene: NA; j_gene: TRBJ1-6; abundance: NA; v_gene: TRBV11-1
CDR3aa: CSARAPSSYEQYF; CDR3nt: TGCAGTGCTAGGGCCCCAAGCTCCTACGAGCAGTACTTC; d_gene: NA; j_gene: TRBJ2-7; abundance: NA; v_gene: TRBV20-1
CDR3aa: CASSKGPRYEQYF; CDR3nt: TGTGCCAGCAGCAAGGGACCGCGCTACGAGCAGTACTTC; d_gene: NA; j_gene: TRBJ2-7; abundance: NA; v_gene: TRBV7-8
CDR3aa: CASSYKREGTDTQYF; CDR3nt: TGTGCCAGCAGTTACAAGCGGGAAGGCACAGATACGCAGTATTTT; d_gene: TRBD2; j_gene: TRBJ2-3; abundance: few; v_gene: TRBV6-2/TRBV6-3
CDR3aa: CASSQVAKNIQYF; CDR3nt: TGCGCCAGCAGCCAAGTAGCCAAAAACATTCAGTACTTC; d_gene: NA; j_gene: TRBJ2-4; abundance: few; v_gene: TRBV4-1
CDR3aa: CASSPRGQGGYTF; CDR3nt: TGTGCCAGCTCACCACGCGGACAGGGTGGCTACACCTTC; d_gene: TRBD1; j_gene: TRBJ1-2; abundance: NA; v_gene: TRBV18
CDR3aa: CSARGSSGTIKEETQYF; CDR3nt: TGCAGTGCTAGAGGGTCTAGCGGGACTATAAAGGAAGAGACCCAGTACTTC; d_gene: TRBD2; j_gene: TRBJ2-5; abundance: once; v_gene: TRBV20-1
CDR3aa: CASSAGPGELFF; CDR3nt: TGTGCCAGCAGCGCAGGGCCCGGGGAGCTGTTTTTT; d_gene: NA; j_gene: TRBJ2-2; abundance: NA; v_gene: TRBV6-2/TRBV6-3
CDR3aa: CASSLGTGHNQPQHF; CDR3nt: TGTGCCAGCAGTTTAGGGACAGGGCACAATCAGCCCCAGCATTTT; d_gene: TRBD1; j_gene: TRBJ1-5; abundance: few; v_gene: TRBV12-3/TRBV12-4
CDR3aa: CASTSARGANYGYTF; CDR3nt: TGTGCCAGCACCTCCGCGCGAGGGGCAAACTATGGCTACACCTTC; d_gene: NA; j_gene: TRBJ1-2; abundance: NA; v_gene: TRBV12-3/TRBV12-4
CDR3aa: CASSAATHMNTEAFF; CDR3nt: TGTGCCAGCAGTGCGGCTACTCATATGAACACTGAAGCTTTCTTT; d_gene: NA; j_gene: TRBJ1-1; abundance: few; v_gene: TRBV2
CDR3aa: CASSVPGTSGDNEQFF; CDR3nt: TGTGCCAGCAGCGTACCCGGGACTAGCGGAGACAATGAGCAGTTCTTC; d_gene: TRBD2; j_gene: TRBJ2-1; abundance: NA; v_gene: TRBV9
CDR3aa: CASSLDRTKSQHF; CDR3nt: TGTGCCAGCAGCTTAGATCGGACCAAATCCCAGCATTTT; d_gene: NA; j_gene: TRBJ1-5; abundance: few; v_gene: TRBV11-3
CDR3aa: CASGKVAGVNEQFF; CDR3nt: TGTGCCAGCGGAAAGGTAGCGGGAGTAAATGAGCAGTTCTTC; d_gene: TRBD2; j_gene: TRBJ2-1; abundance: NA; v_gene: TRBV28
CDR3aa: CASSQGSNRGYGYTF; CDR3nt: TGTGCCAGCAGCCAGGGGTCAAACAGGGGCTATGGCTACACCTTC; d_gene: TRBD1; j_gene: TRBJ1-2; abundance: NA; v_gene: TRBV4-2
CDR3aa: CASSQGLRSSVNIQYF; CDR3nt: TGCGCCAGCAGCCAAGGTCTTCGCTCGTCGGTAAACATTCAGTACTTC; d_gene: NA; j_gene: TRBJ2-4; abundance: few; v_gene: TRBV4-3
CDR3aa: CASSGGHFTDTQYF; CDR3nt: TGTGCCAGCAGCGGTGGACACTTCACAGATACGCAGTATTTT; d_gene: NA; j_gene: TRBJ2-3; abundance: NA; v_gene: TRBV9
CDR3aa: CASSLYLAGGPGDTQYF; CDR3nt: TGTGCCAGCAGCTTATACCTAGCGGGAGGGCCGGGAGATACGCAGTATTTT; d_gene: TRBD2; j_gene: TRBJ2-3; abundance: few; v_gene: TRBV7-2
CDR3aa: CSAPETGGGNQPQHF; CDR3nt: TGCAGTGCGCCCGAGACAGGGGGCGGCAATCAGCCCCAGCATTTT; d_gene: TRBD1; j_gene: TRBJ1-5; abundance: few; v_gene: TRBV20-1
CDR3aa: CASSPQGWGNQPQHF; CDR3nt: TGTGCCAGCAGCCCCCAAGGTTGGGGCAATCAGCCCCAGCATTTT; d_gene: NA; j_gene: TRBJ1-5; abundance: NA; v_gene: TRBV11-2
CDR3aa: CASSYDWKSYNSPLHF; CDR3nt: TGTGCCAGCAGTTACGATTGGAAGTCCTATAATTCACCCCTCCACTTT; d_gene: NA; j_gene: TRBJ1-6; abundance: many; v_gene: TRBV6-5
CDR3aa: CASEGLAGPYTGELFF; CDR3nt: TGTGCCAGCGAGGGGCTAGCGGGACCCTACACCGGGGAGCTGTTTTTT; d_gene: TRBD2; j_gene: TRBJ2-2; abundance: NA; v_gene: TRBV5-6
CDR3aa: CASSQRLRTDTQYF; CDR3nt: TGTGCCAGCAGCCAACGACTACGAACAGATACGCAGTATTTT; d_gene: NA; j_gene: TRBJ2-3; abundance: few; v_gene: TRBV14
CDR3aa: CSARVGLAGGTEQFF; CDR3nt: TGCAGTGCTAGAGTTGGACTAGCGGGAGGGACTGAGCAGTTCTTC; d_gene: TRBD2; j_gene: TRBJ2-1; abundance: NA; v_gene: TRBV20-1
CDR3aa: CASSIDSQETQYF; CDR3nt: TGTGCCAGCAGCATAGACAGTCAAGAGACCCAGTACTTC; d_gene: NA; j_gene: TRBJ2-5; abundance: few; v_gene: TRBV12-3/TRBV12-4
CDR3aa: CASSVETYNSPLHF; CDR3nt: TGTGCCAGCAGCGTGGAGACGTATAATTCACCCCTCCACTTT; d_gene: NA; j_gene: TRBJ1-6; abundance: NA; v_gene: TRBV9
CDR3aa: CASSMGGDRWFGQFF; CDR3nt: TGTGCCAGCAGCATGGGTGGGGACAGGTGGTTTGGGCAGTTCTTC; d_gene: TRBD1; j_gene: TRBJ2-1; abundance: once; v_gene: TRBV9
CDR3aa: CASSLAEASNSPLHF; CDR3nt: TGTGCCAGCAGTTTAGCGGAGGCCAGTAATTCACCCCTCCACTTT; d_gene: NA; j_gene: TRBJ1-6; abundance: few; v_gene: TRBV12-3/TRBV12-4
CDR3aa: CSAPGPYTGELFF; CDR3nt: TGCAGTGCACCAGGACCCTACACCGGGGAGCTGTTTTTT; d_gene: NA; j_gene: TRBJ2-2; abundance: few; v_gene: TRBV20-1
CDR3aa: CASSLRHQSSYNEQFF; CDR3nt: TGTGCCAGCAGTCTGAGACACCAGAGCTCCTACAATGAGCAGTTCTTC; d_gene: NA; j_gene: TRBJ2-1; abundance: few; v_gene: TRBV12-3/TRBV12-4
CDR3aa: CASSSILASSSYEQYF; CDR3nt: TGTGCCAGCAGTTCCATACTAGCTTCCAGCTCCTACGAGCAGTACTTC; d_gene: NA; j_gene: TRBJ2-7; abundance: NA; v_gene: TRBV7-9